A selection of T cell receptor beta chains follows, all from one sample in a study of blood T cell repertoires in COVID-19. Generated by immunoSEQ multiplex PCR, the TCRdb table keeps only in-frame clones and is missing some. This repertoire shows about 410,000 clones, about nine tenths found once; its top ten account for approximately 1.4%. The sequenced sample was peripheral blood. All receptors derive from a woman aged 25-40 years with active or convalescent COVID-19. Both conserved end residues are part of each CDR3. The D gene is left open where the match is weak.

>.|TRBV27|15|TRBJ1-2
TGTGCCAGCAGTTATCAAGGGGGAGCTAACTATGGCTACACCTTC
CASSYQGGANYGYTF
>.|TRBV10-3|12|TRBJ2-7
TGTGCCATCAGTGATAAGGGGTACGAGCAGTACTTC
CAISDKGYEQYF
>.|TRBV19|13|TRBJ1-2
TGTGCCAGTAGTATTTCCAGGGTTTCAGGTTACACCTTC
CASSISRVSGYTF
>TRBD2|TRBV3-1/TRBV3-2|17|TRBJ2-7
TGTGCCAGCAGCCAAAAGGTGGGACTAGCGGGGACCTACGAGCAGTACTTC
CASSQKVGLAGTYEQYF
>TRBD1|TRBV6-6|14|TRBJ1-1
TGTGCCAGCAGTTTAGGACAGGGGAACACTGAAGCTTTCTTT
CASSLGQGNTEAFF
>TRBD1|TRBV5-6|15|TRBJ2-7
TGTGCCAGCAGCTTGGGACAGGGACATGCCTACGAGCAGTACTTC
CASSLGQGHAYEQYF
>TRBD1|TRBV2|18|TRBJ1-5
TGTGCCAGCCGGGAGGCGGGACAGGGTCTATATAGCAATCAGCCCCAGCATTTT
CASREAGQGLYSNQPQHF
>TRBD2|TRBV29-1|16|TRBJ2-5
TGCAGCGTGGCCCTGATTAGCGGGGGGGCAGGAGAGACCCAGTACTTC
CSVALISGGAGETQYF
>.|TRBV10-2|15|TRBJ1-4
TGCGCCACCAGCGGCCGGGGGAGGGAAGGTGAAAAACTGTTTTTT
CATSGRGREGEKLFF
>.|TRBV29-1|14|TRBJ2-7
TGCAGCGTCATCAAAGAAACGGGAAACTACGAGCAGTACTTC
CSVIKETGNYEQYF
>.|TRBV2|14|TRBJ1-1
TGTGCCAGCAGTGAAGGTGGGCAGTACACTGAAGCTTTCTTT
CASSEGGQYTEAFF
>TRBD1|TRBV6-1|16|TRBJ1-2
TGTGCCAGCAGTGAAGATCTGACAGGGGTTAACTATGGCTACACCTTC
CASSEDLTGVNYGYTF
>.|TRBV9|17|TRBJ2-1
TGTGCCAGCAGCGTACTTGCTGGTGGACTGGCTCTGGATGAGCAGTTCTTC
CASSVLAGGLALDEQFF
>TRBD2|TRBV11-2|16|TRBJ2-7
TGTGCCAGCAGCTTAGGGCCTAGCGGGGCTCGCTACGAGCAGTACTTC
CASSLGPSGARYEQYF
>.|TRBV7-9|14|TRBJ2-5
TGTGCCAGCAGTTTTCAGGGAAAAGAAGGGACCCAGTACTTC
CASSFQGKEGTQYF
>TRBD2|TRBV25-1|15|TRBJ2-3
TGTGCCAGCAACCTAGCGGGGGGCAGCACAGATACGCAGTATTTT
CASNLAGGSTDTQYF